The 32 T cell receptor beta chains below come from one sample, sequenced in a study of OX40 agonist ivuxolimab in advanced cancers. TCRdb keeps only in-frame clones here, not all; method: immunoSEQ multiplex PCR. Among about 88,000 clones listed, about 85% were seen once. The sample was CD4+ or CD8+ T cells sorted from blood, taken in a trial of the OX40 agonist ivuxolimab. The source of these receptors is an adult with an advanced solid tumor such as melanoma, head and neck, liver or kidney cancer.

This clone was counted between two and nine times. V usage is TRBV5-6 and J usage is TRBJ1-1; a weak D match, TRBD1 (5 bases). CDR1 is SGHDT, CDR2 YYEEEE, per germline. V gave up 1 base and J gave up 12 bases, with 19 bases separating them. The CDR3 contains 14 residues. The CDR3 is CASSLPGAVVGTFF. The CDR3 DNA reads as TGTGCCAGCAGCTTGCCCGGGGCCGTGGTTGGGACTTTCTTT.

The chain is built from TRBV7-2 and TRBJ2-1; D gene uncertain. There are 14 residues in the CDR3. Trimming shortened V by 5 bases and J by 9 bases, and 17 bases separated the two germline ends. CDR1 and CDR2 from the germline V gene are SGHTA and FQGNSA. DNA of the CDR3: TGTGCCAGCAGCGTCGGCGGTAGTACAATTGAGCAGTTCTTC. Translation: CASSVGGSTIEQFF.

This sequence joins TRBV5-1 and TRBJ1-1; 8 positions agree with TRBD1. Germline assignment: CDR1 SGHRS and CDR2 YFSETQ. The CDR3 has 13 residues. The junction had 6 bases not matched to a gene; V was cut back by 4 bases and J by 7 bases. CDR3 coding DNA: TGCGCCAGCAGCACGGGGACAGGCTTTGAAGCTTTCTTT. This encodes CASSTGTGFEAFF. Full variable domain (rest looked up from reference TRBV5-1 and TRBJ1-1): KAGVTQTPRYLIKTRGQQVTLSCSPISGHRSVSWYQQTPGQGLQFLFEYFSETQRNKGNFPGRFSGRQFSNSRSEMNVSTLELGDSALYLCASSTGTGFEAFFGQGTRLTVV.

The rearrangement joins TRBV6-5 to TRBJ1-1; 7 bases align to TRBD1. From germline, CDR1 is MNHEY and CDR2 SVGAGI. The V and J ends lost 8 bases and 1 base, in that order; junction bases with no gene match: 7. The CDR3 is made up of 14 amino acids. This CDR3 reads CASQRGRGNTEAFF. In DNA form, the CDR3 reads TGTGCCAGCCAGAGGGGGCGGGGGAACACTGAAGCTTTCTTT.

The V call is TRBV5-1, the J call TRBJ2-2, with D unresolved. Germline CDR1 reads SGHRS; CDR2 reads YFSETQ. Trimming cost V 2 bases and J 0 bases, with 11 bases left between them. CDR3 length equals 16 residues. CDR3 sequence: CASSFSLQTNTGELFF. For the CDR3, the DNA is TGCGCCAGCAGCTTCAGTCTACAAACGAACACCGGGGAGCTGTTTTTT.

The chain uses TRBV27 and TRBJ2-5, with TRBD2 as a possible D gene (7 bases). V lost 2 bases, J lost 5 bases, and 18 bases lay in between. Germline assignment: CDR1 MNHEY and CDR2 SMNVEV (reference sequence). The CDR3 is 16 residues long. The CDR3 nucleotides read TGTGCCAGCAGTTTAATCGGGGAGGGGGTATTGGAGACCCAGTACTTC. Translation: CASSLIGEGVLETQYF.

The V call is TRBV28, the J call TRBJ2-1; the D gene could be TRBD1 or TRBD2 (5 bases each). Germline lookup yields CDR1 MDHEN and CDR2 SYDVKM. Trimming took off 8 bases at V and 6 bases at J, with 17 bases between the two ends. The CDR3 length is 14 residues. CDR3 amino acids: CASEGQGRRNEQFF. For the CDR3, the DNA is TGTGCCAGCGAGGGGCAGGGTAGGCGCAATGAGCAGTTCTTC.

This clone was counted once. Here the CDR3 reads CAVSLAGTYEQYF. As DNA, the CDR3 is TGTGCCGTAAGCCTAGCGGGAACCTACGAGCAGTACTTC. The chain is built from TRBV30 and TRBJ2-7; 9 bases fit TRBD2. The germline V gene has CDR1 GTSNPN and CDR2 SVGIG (reference sequence). The CDR3 loop spans 13 amino acids. Losses at the gene ends were 8 bases for V and 2 bases for J; bases not matched to a gene: 7.

The DNA of the CDR3 is TGTGCCAGCAGCCAGCCCCCGGGGCTGGCATCCTATAATTCACCCCTCCACTTT. Encoded protein: CASSQPPGLASYNSPLHF. This chain links TRBV4-2 with TRBJ1-6; D is perhaps TRBD1 (5 bases). This CDR3 has 18 residues. Trimming pared 3 bases from V and 1 base from J, leaving 16 bases between. The V gene's germline CDR1 is LGHNA and CDR2 YNFKEQ.

The chain combines TRBV11-3 with TRBJ2-7; TRBD2 matches at 8 bases. V trimming: 5 bases; J trimming: 5 bases; junction bases outside the gene matches: 8. Germline V gene data show CDR1 as SGHNT and CDR2 as YENEEA. CDR3 length equals 14 residues. CDR3 in amino acids: CASSPGGAGDEQYF. DNA for the CDR3: TGTGCCAGCAGCCCCGGGGGGGCTGGGGACGAGCAGTACTTC. Combining the CDR3 with reference TRBV11-3 and TRBJ2-7 gives the whole variable domain EAGVVQSPRYKIIEKKQPVAFWCNPISGHNTLYWYLQNLGQGPELLIRYENEEAVDDSQLPKDRFSAERLKGVDSTLKIQPAELGDSAVYLCASSPGGAGDEQYFGPGTRLTVT.

The chain recombines TRBV19 with TRBJ1-1; D remains unclear. The germline V and J ends were trimmed by 5 bases and 1 base, with 14 bases remaining between them. There are 15 residues in the CDR3. The germline V gene has CDR1 LNHDA and CDR2 SQIVND (reference sequence). Here the CDR3 reads CASSPRGRRNTEAFF. DNA of the CDR3: TGTGCCAGTAGTCCGCGAGGACGGCGGAACACTGAAGCTTTCTTT.

The J gene is TRBJ2-7, the V gene TRBV7-2; 8 nucleotides align to TRBD1. J gave up 4 bases and V 2 bases, and 4 bases lay outside the gene matches. The CDR3 contains 14 residues. CDR1 is SGHTA, CDR2 FQGNSA, per germline. The CDR3 bases are TGTGCCAGCAGCTTACGACAGGGGAGATACGAGCAGTACTTC. Its translation is CASSLRQGRYEQYF.

The CDR3: CASSGLASTDTQYF. The CDR3 coding sequence is TGCGCCAGCAGCGGGTTGGCTAGCACAGATACGCAGTATTTT. The chain links TRBV4-1 to TRBJ2-3; D unclear. Germline V gene sequence: CDR1 MGHRA, CDR2 YSYEKL. The CDR3 is 14 residues long. Trimming shortened V by 5 bases and J by 0 bases, and 9 bases separated the two germline ends.

This clone occurred a few times. The J gene is TRBJ1-5, the V gene TRBV5-5; 8 bases match TRBD1. CDR1 and CDR2 (germline): SGHKS, YYEKEE (reference sequence). The V and J ends lost 4 bases and 2 bases, in that order; junction bases with no gene match: 8. The CDR3 totals 16 residues. The CDR3 region has the DNA TGTGCCAGCAGCAGGACGGGACAGGTTGGCAATCAGCCCCAGCATTTT. This sequence encodes CASSRTGQVGNQPQHF.

The rearrangement uses TRBV5-1 and TRBJ2-1; possibly TRBD1 for D (6 bases). Germline V gene sequence: CDR1 SGHRS, CDR2 YFSETQ. The CDR3 has 15 residues. Trimming shortened V by 1 base and J by 12 bases, and 20 bases separated the two germline ends. The CDR3 protein is CASSLSGQRLTRQFF. CDR3 nucleotide sequence: TGCGCCAGCAGCTTGTCTGGACAGCGATTAACACGGCAGTTCTTC.

The rearrangement uses TRBV7-9 and TRBJ1-2; tentative D call: TRBD1 (5 bases). V was trimmed by 0 bases and J by 12 bases, leaving 11 bases between them. The germline CDR1 and CDR2 sequences are SEHNR and FQNEAQ (reference sequence). CDR3 length: 12 residues. The CDR3: CASSLASTGDTF. The CDR3 nucleotides are TGTGCCAGCAGCTTAGCGTCAACAGGCGACACCTTC.

J is TRBJ2-7 and V is TRBV2; a possible D gene is TRBD2 (5 bases). The V gene's germline CDR1 is SNHLY and CDR2 FYNNEI. There are 17 residues in the CDR3. Trimming cost V 1 base and J 4 bases, with 20 bases left between them. The CDR3 here is CASSEGAQRIGSYEQYV. For the CDR3, the DNA is TGTGCCAGCAGTGAAGGAGCCCAGCGGATCGGTTCTTACGAGCAGTACGTC.

The chain links TRBV10-1 to TRBJ1-5; maybe TRBD1 (5 bases). The V end was cut by 5 bases, the J end by 6 bases, with 23 bases between. Looked up from germline, CDR1 is WNHNN and CDR2 is SYGVQD (reference sequence). The CDR3 is 17 residues long. The chain's CDR3 is CASSNPPGTRATQPQHF. DNA for the CDR3: TGCGCCAGCAGTAACCCACCCGGGACCCGGGCTACTCAGCCCCAGCATTTT.

The rearrangement links TRBV12-5 to TRBJ2-4; D gene uncertain. Trimming left V 1 base short and J 8 bases short, with 9 bases between. Germline CDR1 LGHNT, CDR2 FRNRAP. The CDR3 is made up of 13 amino acids. Here the CDR3 reads CASGLGGSDIQYF. The DNA for the CDR3 is TGTGCTAGTGGTTTGGGGGGTTCGGACATTCAGTACTTC. Combining the CDR3 with reference TRBV12-5 and TRBJ2-4 gives the whole variable domain DARVTQTPRHKVTEMGQEVTMRCQPILGHNTVFWYRQTMMQGLELLAYFRNRAPLDDSGMPKDRFSAEMPDATLATLKIQPSEPRDSAVYFCASGLGGSDIQYFGAGTRLSVL.

The genes are TRBV10-3 and TRBJ2-7; 13 positions match TRBD2. Looked up from germline, CDR1 is ENHRY and CDR2 is SYGVKD. V was pared by 0 bases and J by 3 bases, with 8 bases of the junction left unmatched. This CDR3 is 18 amino acids long. The CDR3 sequence is CAISESWTSGSLYYEQYF. The CDR3 bases are TGTGCCATCAGTGAGTCTTGGACTAGCGGGAGCCTCTACTACGAGCAGTACTTC.

This chain links TRBV6-4 with TRBJ2-2; D not resolved. This CDR3 has 13 residues. Germline V gene data show CDR1 as MRHNA and CDR2 as SNTAGT. V lost 1 base, J lost 5 bases, and 5 bases lay in between. As DNA, the CDR3 is TGTGCCAGCAGTGACTTAAGGACCGGGGAGCTGTTTTTT. It specifies CASSDLRTGELFF.

The CDR3 region has the DNA TGTGCCAGCTCACCGTGGACAGGGAAGAGCGGTTGGACTGAAGCTTTCTTT. It specifies CASSPWTGKSGWTEAFF. V usage is TRBV18 and J usage is TRBJ1-1; TRBD1 matches 8 bases. CDR3 length: 17 amino acids. CDR1 and CDR2 (germline): KGHSH, LQKENI. Trimming took 3 bases from V and 5 from J; bases not matched to a gene: 14. The full variable domain, with the rest looked up from reference TRBV18 and TRBJ1-1, is NAGVMQNPRHLVRRRGQEARLRCSPMKGHSHVYWYRQLPEEGLKFMVYLQKENIIDESGMPKERFSAEFPKEGPSILRIQQVVRGDSAAYFCASSPWTGKSGWTEAFFGQGTRLTVV.

In its sample, this clone was seen once. This chain links TRBV6-6 with TRBJ2-7, with D maybe TRBD1 (6 bases). Germline CDR1 and CDR2: MNHNY and SVGAGI (reference sequence). V gave up 6 bases and J gave up 0 bases, with 12 bases separating them. The CDR3 is made up of 14 amino acids. The CDR3 is CASRDRPSSYEQYF. CDR3 in DNA: TGTGCCAGCAGAGACAGGCCTAGCTCCTACGAGCAGTACTTC.

The chain combines TRBV9 with TRBJ2-2, with D possibly matching TRBD1 (5 bases). CDR1 is SGDLS, CDR2 YYNGEE, per germline. The CDR3 runs to 15 residues. V lost 0 bases and J 3 bases, leaving 9 bases between the germline ends. The CDR3, as DNA: TGTGCCAGCAGCGTAGAGGGGTTGGACACCGGGGAGCTGTTTTTT. Translated: CASSVEGLDTGELFF.

The CDR3 DNA reads TGTGCCAGCTCACCCAAAAATGGACAGGCACAAACTAATGAAAAACTGTTTTTT. Residues: CASSPKNGQAQTNEKLFF. V and J are TRBV18 and TRBJ1-4; 7 positions match TRBD1. The CDR3 length is 18 residues. Germline V gives CDR1 KGHSH, CDR2 LQKENI. The J segment lost 1 base and the V segment lost 3 bases, leaving 11 bases of the junction unmatched.

V is TRBV19 and J is TRBJ1-5, with D tentatively TRBD1 (5 bases). Germline lookup yields CDR1 LNHDA and CDR2 SQIVND (reference sequence). The V end lost 7 bases, the J end lost 3 bases, and 10 bases lay between the germline ends. The CDR3 is 13 amino acids. The CDR3 region is CASTGQFNQPQHF. CDR3 DNA sequence: TGTGCCAGTACGGGGCAATTCAATCAGCCCCAGCATTTT.

The chain carries TRBV7-9 and TRBJ1-1; no clear D. The V end was cut by 6 bases, the J end by 0 bases, with 8 bases between. The CDR3 has 13 amino acids. Germline lookup yields CDR1 SEHNR and CDR2 FQNEAQ (reference sequence). The chain's CDR3 is CASRSDVNTEAFF. The DNA of the CDR3 is TGTGCCAGCAGGTCAGATGTGAACACTGAAGCTTTCTTT.

V is TRBV18 and J is TRBJ1-5; 10 bases are shared with TRBD1. The J call may not be correct, given that the DNA end is closer to TRBJ2-3. Germline values: CDR1 KGHSH, CDR2 LQKENI. The CDR3 covers 15 residues. CDR3 region: CASSTDRGPYQPQYF. DNA of the CDR3: TGTGCCAGCTCAACAGACAGGGGGCCTTATCAGCCCCAGTATTTT.

This clone was seen just once. The chain is built from TRBV7-2 and TRBJ1-2; no clear D. The V and J ends lost 2 bases and 7 bases respectively, with 17 bases between them. This CDR3 comprises 15 residues. The germline CDR1 and CDR2 sequences are SGHTA and FQGNSA. The CDR3 loop is CASSLPGGLFRGYTF. Here the CDR3 DNA reads TGTGCCAGCAGCTTACCGGGAGGCCTTTTTCGTGGCTACACCTTC.

The V and J genes are TRBV7-3 and TRBJ2-3; TRBD2 is a possible D gene (6 bases). The germline V gene encodes CDR1 SGHTA and CDR2 FQGTGA. The length of the CDR3 is 16 residues. V was trimmed by 5 bases and J by 0 bases, leaving 15 bases between them. CDR3 DNA: TGTGCCAGCAGCCCGGGGGTTGCAGGGAGCACAGATACGCAGTATTTT. Its translation: CASSPGVAGSTDTQYF.

The chain combines TRBV19 with TRBJ2-6, with no clear D. Trimming stripped 3 bases from V and 3 bases from J, with 3 bases between. CDR1 and CDR2 from the germline V gene are LNHDA and SQIVND (reference sequence). The CDR3 length is 13 residues. The CDR3 sequence: CASSISGANVLTF. CDR3 DNA sequence: TGTGCCAGTAGTATCAGTGGGGCCAACGTCCTGACTTTC.

This chain uses TRBV7-2 with TRBJ1-3; D remains ambiguous. Germline V lookup: CDR1 SGHTA, CDR2 FQGNSA. Trimming cost V 0 bases and J 0 bases, with 15 bases left between them. The CDR3 extends over 18 amino acids. The CDR3 is CASSLAGGAAPSGNTIYF. The CDR3 region has the DNA TGTGCCAGCAGCTTAGCGGGCGGTGCCGCACCCTCTGGAAACACCATATATTTT.